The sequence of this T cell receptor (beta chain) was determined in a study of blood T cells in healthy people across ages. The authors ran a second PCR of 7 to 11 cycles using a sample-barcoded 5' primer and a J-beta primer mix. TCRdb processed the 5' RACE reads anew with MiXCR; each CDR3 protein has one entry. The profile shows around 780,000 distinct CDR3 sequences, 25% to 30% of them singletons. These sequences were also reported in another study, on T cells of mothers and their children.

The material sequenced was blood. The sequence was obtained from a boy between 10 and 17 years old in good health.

The CDR3 bases are TGCAGTGCTAGTAGGGGGGGGGCCTACAATGAGCAGTTCTTC. Translated, it gives CSASRGGAYNEQFF. The rearrangement links TRBV20-1 to TRBJ2-1, with D tentatively TRBD2 (7 bases). V shed 3 bases and J shed 2 bases, with 11 bases lying between them. The CDR3 loop spans 14 amino acids. Looked up from germline, CDR1 is DFQATT and CDR2 is SNEGSKA (reference sequence).